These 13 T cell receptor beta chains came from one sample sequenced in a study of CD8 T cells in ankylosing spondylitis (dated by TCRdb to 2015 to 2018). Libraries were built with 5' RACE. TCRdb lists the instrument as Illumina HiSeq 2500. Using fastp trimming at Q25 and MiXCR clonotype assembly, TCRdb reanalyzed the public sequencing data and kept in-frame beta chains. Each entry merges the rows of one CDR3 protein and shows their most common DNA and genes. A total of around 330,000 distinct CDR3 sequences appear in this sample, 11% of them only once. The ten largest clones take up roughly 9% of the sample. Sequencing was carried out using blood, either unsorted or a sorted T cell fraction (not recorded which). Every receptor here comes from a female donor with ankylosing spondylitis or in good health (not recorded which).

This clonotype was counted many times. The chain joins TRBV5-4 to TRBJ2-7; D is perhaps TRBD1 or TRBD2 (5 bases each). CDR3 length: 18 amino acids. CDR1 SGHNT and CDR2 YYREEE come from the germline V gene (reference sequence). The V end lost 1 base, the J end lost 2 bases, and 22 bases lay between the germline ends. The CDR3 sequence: CASSLTIRTYRGPYEQYF. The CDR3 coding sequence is TGTGCCAGCAGCTTGACTATTCGGACGTATCGGGGCCCCTACGAGCAGTACTTC. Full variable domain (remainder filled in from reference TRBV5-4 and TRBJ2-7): ETGVTQSPTHLIKTRGQQVTLRCSSQSGHNTVSWYQQALGQGPQFIFQYYREEENGRGNFPPRFSGLQFPNYSSELNVNALELDDSALYLCASSLTIRTYRGPYEQYFGPGTRLTVT.

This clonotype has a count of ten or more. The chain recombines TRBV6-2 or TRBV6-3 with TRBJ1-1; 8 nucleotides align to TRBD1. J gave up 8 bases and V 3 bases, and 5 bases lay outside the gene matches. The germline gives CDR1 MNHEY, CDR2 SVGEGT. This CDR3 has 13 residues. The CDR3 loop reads CASSYGQGAEAFF. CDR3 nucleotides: TGTGCCAGCAGTTATGGACAGGGTGCCGAAGCTTTCTTT.

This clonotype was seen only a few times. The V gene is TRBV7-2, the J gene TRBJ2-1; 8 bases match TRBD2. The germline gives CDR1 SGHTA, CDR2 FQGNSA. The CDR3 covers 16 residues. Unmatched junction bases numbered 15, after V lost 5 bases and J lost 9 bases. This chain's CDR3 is CASSVQLADEPSEQFF. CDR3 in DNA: TGTGCCAGCAGCGTCCAACTAGCGGATGAGCCGAGTGAGCAGTTCTTC.

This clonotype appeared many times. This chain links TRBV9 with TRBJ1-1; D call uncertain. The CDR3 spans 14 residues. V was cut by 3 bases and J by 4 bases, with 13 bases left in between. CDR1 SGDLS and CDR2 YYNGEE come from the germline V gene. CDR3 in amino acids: CASSADPAGTEAFF. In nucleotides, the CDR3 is TGTGCCAGCAGCGCGGACCCCGCGGGCACTGAAGCTTTCTTT.

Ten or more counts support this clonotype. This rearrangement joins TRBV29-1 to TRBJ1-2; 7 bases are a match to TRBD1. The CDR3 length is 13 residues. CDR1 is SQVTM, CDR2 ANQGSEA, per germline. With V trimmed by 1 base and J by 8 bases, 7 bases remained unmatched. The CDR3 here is CSVEGQGVEGYTF. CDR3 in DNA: TGCAGCGTTGAAGGGCAGGGGGTAGAAGGCTACACCTTC.

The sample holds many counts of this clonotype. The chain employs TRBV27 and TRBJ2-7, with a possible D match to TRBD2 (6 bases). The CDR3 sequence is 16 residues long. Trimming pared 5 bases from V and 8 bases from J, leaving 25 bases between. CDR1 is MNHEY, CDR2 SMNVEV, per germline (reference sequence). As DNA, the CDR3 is TGTGCCAGCAGTGCCTTCCGGGACGGAGGGGTCTGGAAGCAGTACTTC. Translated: CASSAFRDGGVWKQYF.

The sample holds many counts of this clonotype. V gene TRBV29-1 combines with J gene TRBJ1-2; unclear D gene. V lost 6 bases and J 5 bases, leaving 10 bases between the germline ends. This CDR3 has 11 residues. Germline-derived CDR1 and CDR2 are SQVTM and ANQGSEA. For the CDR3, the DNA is TGCAGCGTCTGGGCGGGTTATGGCTACACCTTC. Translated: CSVWAGYGYTF.

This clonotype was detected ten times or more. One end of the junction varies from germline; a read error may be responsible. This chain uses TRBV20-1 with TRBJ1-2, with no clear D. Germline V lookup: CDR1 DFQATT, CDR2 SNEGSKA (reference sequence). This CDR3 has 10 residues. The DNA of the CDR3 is TGCAGTGCTAAAGGGCCTCGCGAAGCCTTC. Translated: CSAKGPREAF.

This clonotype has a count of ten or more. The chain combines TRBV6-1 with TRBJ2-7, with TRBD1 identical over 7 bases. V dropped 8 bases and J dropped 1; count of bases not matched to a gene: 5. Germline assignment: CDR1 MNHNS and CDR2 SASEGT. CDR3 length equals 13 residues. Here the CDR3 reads CASGETGSYEQYF. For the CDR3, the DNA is TGTGCCAGCGGGGAGACAGGGTCCTACGAGCAGTACTTC.

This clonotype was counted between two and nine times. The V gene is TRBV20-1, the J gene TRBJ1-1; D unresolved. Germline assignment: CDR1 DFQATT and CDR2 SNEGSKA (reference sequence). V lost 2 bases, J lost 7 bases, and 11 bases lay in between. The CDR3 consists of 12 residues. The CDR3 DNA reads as TGCAGTGCTAGATCTCTGGTGCTTGAAGCTTTCTTT. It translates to CSARSLVLEAFF.

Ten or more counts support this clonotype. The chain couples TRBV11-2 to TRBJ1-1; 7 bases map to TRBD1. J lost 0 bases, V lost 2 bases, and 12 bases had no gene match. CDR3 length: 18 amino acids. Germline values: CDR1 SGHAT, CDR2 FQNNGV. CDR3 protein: CASSLWGQPGSMNTEAFF. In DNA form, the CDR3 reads TGTGCCAGCAGCTTATGGGGACAGCCTGGAAGTATGAACACTGAAGCTTTCTTT.

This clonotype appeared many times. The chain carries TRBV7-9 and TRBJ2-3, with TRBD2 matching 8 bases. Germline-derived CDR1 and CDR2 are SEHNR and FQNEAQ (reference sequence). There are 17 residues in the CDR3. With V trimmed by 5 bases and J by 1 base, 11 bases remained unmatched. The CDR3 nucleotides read TGTGCCAGCAGCCCGGGAGGGGGAGCAGGCGGCACAGATACGCAGTATTTT. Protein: CASSPGGGAGGTDTQYF.

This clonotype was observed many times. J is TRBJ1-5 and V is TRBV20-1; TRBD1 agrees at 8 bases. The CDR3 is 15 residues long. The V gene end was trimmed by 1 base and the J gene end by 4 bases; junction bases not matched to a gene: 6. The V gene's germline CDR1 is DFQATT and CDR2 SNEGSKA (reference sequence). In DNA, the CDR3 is TGCAGTGCTAGAGGGGGTACAGGGGGTAATCAGCCCCAGCATTTT. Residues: CSARGGTGGNQPQHF.